This TCR beta chain is drawn from a study of T-cell reconstitution after alpha-beta-depleted transplantation in children. Unique molecular identifiers were incorporated during preparation of the TCRbeta library. TCRdb recomputed calls from the PCR reads with MiXCR, one row per CDR3 protein. The data hold 200,000 to 250,000 distinct CDR3 sequences, with about 9.5% observed a single time. Germline V lookup: CDR1 MNHNS, CDR2 SASEGT. After removal of 5 bases from V and 4 bases from J, the junction contained 6 bases not matched to a gene. This CDR3 has 14 residues. The sequenced sample was PBMCs from the stem cell graft donor, obtained from the stem cell graft. The V call is TRBV6-1, the J call TRBJ1-2; 8 positions match TRBD1. The sequence was obtained from a human donor who donated a stem cell graft to a child with acute lymphoblastic leukemia. The CDR3 is CASSPGQVLYGYTF. In nucleotides, the CDR3 is TGTGCCAGCAGTCCGGGACAGGTGCTCTATGGCTACACCTTC.